A single sample is the source of the 4 T cell receptor beta chains below, sequenced in a study of siplizumab effects on memory and regulatory T cells. Sequencing was performed with immunoSEQ multiplex PCR; in TCRdb, only in-frame clones are kept and a portion is missing. The sample lists about 98,000 clones, more than 85% occurring once. The source material was CD4+ T cells sorted from blood. The source of these receptors is a human donor in good health.

The chain employs TRBV5-4 and TRBJ2-7; 11 nucleotides match TRBD1. Germline CDR1 reads SGHNT; CDR2 reads YYREEE (reference sequence). V lost 4 bases, J lost 2 bases, and 5 bases stayed unmatched. The CDR3 has 15 amino acids. In DNA, the CDR3 is TGTGCCAGCAGCGCCGGGGGACAGGGGGCCTACGAGCAGTACTTC. Its translation: CASSAGGQGAYEQYF. Supplemented by reference TRBV5-4 and TRBJ2-7, the full variable domain reads ETGVTQSPTHLIKTRGQQVTLRCSSQSGHNTVSWYQQALGQGPQFIFQYYREEENGRGNFPPRFSGLQFPNYSSELNVNALELDDSALYLCASSAGGQGAYEQYFGPGTRLTVT.

The V and J genes are TRBV2 and TRBJ2-7; TRBD1 matches 7 bases. The CDR3 loop spans 16 amino acids. After removal of 5 bases from V and 2 bases from J, the junction contained 12 bases not matched to a gene. Germline CDR1 SNHLY, CDR2 FYNNEI. For the CDR3, the DNA is TGTGCCAGCAGTAGAAACAACAGGGGAACGGCCTACGAGCAGTACTTC. It translates to CASSRNNRGTAYEQYF.

CDR3 in DNA: TGTGCCAGCAGCTCTCGACAGGGCCCTAGGGAGACCCAGTACTTC. As protein: CASSSRQGPRETQYF. This chain joins TRBV11-3 and TRBJ2-5; 7 bases map to TRBD1. The J segment lost 5 bases and the V segment lost 4 bases, leaving 10 bases of the junction unmatched. Germline CDR1 SGHNT, CDR2 YENEEA. This CDR3 has 15 amino acids.

This clone came up once. The rearrangement links TRBV11-2 to TRBJ2-1; 9 bases are a match to TRBD1. CDR1 and CDR2 (germline): SGHAT, FQNNGV. V shed 0 bases, J shed 8 bases, and the junction held 5 bases outside the gene matches. The CDR3 consists of 15 residues. The CDR3: CASSLDRTGEDEQFF. The CDR3, as DNA: TGTGCCAGCAGCTTAGATCGGACAGGGGAGGATGAGCAGTTCTTC.